These 16 T cell receptor beta chains originate from one sample sequenced in a study of cytotoxic CD8 clonotypes in ibrutinib-treated CLL (dated by TCRdb to the early 2020s). Sample time point, as interpreted from the label and publication: approximately eleven months on ibrutinib. Receptor amplification or capture employed the immunoSEQ multiplex PCR assay. What TCRdb holds here is the immuneACCESS table cut down to in-frame rearrangements. Part of the clones is not present; checked against another copy, under half of the missing clones reflect an unresolved V gene, and the others are unexplained. Within this sample are about 70,000 clones, with about nine tenths of them counted one time only. 3.1% of the sample rests with the top ten. Specimen: PBMCs, collected after 12 months of ibrutinib treatment. Receptors were obtained from a human donor with chronic lymphocytic leukemia.

The chain carries TRBV10-2 and TRBJ2-7, with 12 bases fitting TRBD2. V shed 5 bases, J shed 2 bases, and the junction held 1 base outside the gene matches. The CDR3 consists of 14 residues. Germline values: CDR1 WSHSY, CDR2 SAAADI. CDR3 region: CASSWTSGTYEQYF. Here the CDR3 DNA reads TGCGCCAGCAGTTGGACTAGCGGGACCTACGAGCAGTACTTC.

This chain connects TRBV7-6 to TRBJ1-2, with D maybe TRBD1 (5 bases). Germline CDR1 and CDR2: SGHVS and FNYEAQ. With 2 bases removed from V and 4 bases from J, the gap between germline ends came to 14 bases. The CDR3 sequence is 15 residues long. The CDR3 is CASSLTQGAGYGYTF. The CDR3 coding sequence is TGTGCCAGCAGCTTAACGCAGGGAGCTGGCTATGGCTACACCTTC.

This chain uses TRBV5-1 with TRBJ2-5; TRBD1 might be the D (5 bases). The germline V gene has CDR1 SGHRS and CDR2 YFSETQ. The ends were cut back, 0 bases at V and 7 bases at J, with 7 bases in the middle. This CDR3 is built from 12 residues. Here the CDR3 DNA reads TGCGCCAGCAGCTTGGAGCAGGGGACCCAGTACTTC. This codes for CASSLEQGTQYF.

This chain links TRBV5-5 with TRBJ2-1, with D perhaps given as TRBD1 or TRBD2 (5 bases each). The V gene lost 2 bases and the J gene lost 3 bases, with 18 bases spanning the gap. The CDR3 extends over 17 amino acids. Germline values: CDR1 SGHKS, CDR2 YYEKEE (reference sequence). In DNA, the CDR3 is TGTGCCAGCAGCTTATTATTGAGAGGGGAGTTCTACAATGAGCAGTTCTTC. This gives the protein CASSLLLRGEFYNEQFF.

The chain has TRBV5-1 and TRBJ2-2, with TRBD1 identical over 12 bases. CDR1 and CDR2 from the germline V gene are SGHRS and YFSETQ. The CDR3 runs to 15 residues. After removal of 3 bases from V and 7 bases from J, the junction contained 4 bases not matched to a gene. The CDR3 nucleotides read TGCGCCAGCAGCTCGGGACAGGGGGCGATCGGGGAGCTGTTTTTT. It is translated as CASSSGQGAIGELFF. The entire variable domain, with the rest obtained from reference TRBV5-1 and TRBJ2-2, is as follows: KAGVTQTPRYLIKTRGQQVTLSCSPISGHRSVSWYQQTPGQGLQFLFEYFSETQRNKGNFPGRFSGRQFSNSRSEMNVSTLELGDSALYLCASSSGQGAIGELFFGEGSRLTVL.

The CDR3 here is CASTARETTNTEAFF. In nucleotides, the CDR3 is TGTGCCAGCACCGCCAGAGAGACAACGAACACTGAAGCTTTCTTT. The chain employs TRBV6-1 and TRBJ1-1; D is uncertain. In germline, CDR1 is MNHNS, CDR2 SASEGT. CDR3 length equals 15 residues. V was shortened by 7 bases and J by 1 base, with 16 bases between the two germline ends.

The rearrangement uses TRBV15 and TRBJ2-1, with unresolved D. V lost 0 bases to trimming and J lost 13 bases, with 22 bases between them. CDR3 size: 16 residues. CDR1 is LNHNV and CDR2 is YYDKDF in the germline V gene (reference sequence). The CDR3 nucleotides are TGTGCCACCAGCAGAGACAACATAATAACCCGACTCGACCAGTTCTTC. It yields the protein CATSRDNIITRLDQFF. Full variable domain (rest looked up from reference TRBV15 and TRBJ2-1): DAMVIQNPRYQVTQFGKPVTLSCSQTLNHNVMYWYQQKSSQAPKLLFHYYDKDFNNEADTPDNFQSRRPNTSFCFLDIRSPGLGDTAMYLCATSRDNIITRLDQFFGPGTRLTVL.

J is TRBJ1-3 and V is TRBV15, with D possibly being TRBD1 (6 bases). Germline-derived CDR1 and CDR2 are LNHNV and YYDKDF (reference sequence). The CDR3 runs 15 residues. V was cut by 5 bases and J by 4 bases, with 15 bases left in between. The CDR3 sequence is CATSPQGSRGNTIYF. The CDR3 region has the DNA TGTGCCACCAGCCCACAGGGTTCGCGGGGAAACACCATATATTTT.

The chain links TRBV7-6 to TRBJ1-4; TRBD1 matches 8 bases. CDR3 length equals 19 residues. Per germline, CDR1 SGHVS and CDR2 FNYEAQ. V dropped 5 bases and J dropped 0; count of bases not matched to a gene: 14. DNA of the CDR3: TGTGCCAGCAGCCAGTGGGACAGGCTAACAGTTGCAACTAATGAAAAACTGTTTTTT. Its translation: CASSQWDRLTVATNEKLFF. Full variable domain (missing parts from reference TRBV7-6 and TRBJ1-4): GAGVSQSPRYKVTKRGQDVALRCDPISGHVSLYWYRQALGQGPEFLTYFNYEAQQDKSGLPNDRFSAERPEGSISTLTIQRTEQRDSAMYRCASSQWDRLTVATNEKLFFGSGTQLSVL.

Written as DNA, the CDR3 is TGTGCCAGCAGCTTAGTGCGCGTGAGCGGGAGGGCCCGCACCAATGAGCAGTTCTTC. Protein sequence: CASSLVRVSGRARTNEQFF. The chain couples TRBV7-8 to TRBJ2-1; the match to TRBD2 covers 10 bases. CDR3 length: 19 amino acids. J lost 6 bases, V lost 1 base, and 15 bases had no gene match. CDR1 is SGHVS and CDR2 is FQNEAQ in the germline V gene. The full variable domain, completed using reference TRBV7-8 and TRBJ2-1, is GAGVSQSPRYKVAKRGQDVALRCDPISGHVSLFWYQQALGQGPEFLTYFQNEAQLDKSGLPSDRFFAERPEGSVSTLKIQRTQQEDSAVYLCASSLVRVSGRARTNEQFFGPGTRLTVL.

The V gene is TRBV6-1, the J gene TRBJ2-5, with 9 bases lining up with TRBD1. J gave up 5 bases and V 2 bases, and 6 bases lay outside the gene matches. The CDR3 is 15 residues long. Germline CDR1 is MNHNS and CDR2 is SASEGT. The CDR3 region is CASSEIGGTGETQYF. CDR3 nucleotide sequence: TGTGCCAGCAGTGAAATCGGGGGGACAGGGGAGACCCAGTACTTC.

The rearrangement joins TRBV5-1 to TRBJ2-2; TRBD2 matches 14 bases. CDR1 is SGHRS, CDR2 YFSETQ, per germline. The CDR3 loop spans 18 amino acids. J was trimmed by 5 bases and V by 3 bases; bases with no gene match: 9. The CDR3 DNA is TGCGCCAGCAGCTCTAGACTAGCGGGAGGGCCCTGGACCGGGGAGCTGTTTTTT. Translated, it gives CASSSRLAGGPWTGELFF.

This clone was seen only a few times. The chain couples TRBV6-6 to TRBJ1-5, with a weak D call TRBD1 (5 bases). Germline V lookup: CDR1 MNHNY, CDR2 SVGAGI (reference sequence). V lost 2 bases and J lost 5, with 13 bases in between. The CDR3 loop spans 15 amino acids. The CDR3 here is CASSYPGGRDQPQHF. In nucleotides, the CDR3 is TGTGCCAGCAGTTACCCTGGGGGAAGGGATCAGCCCCAGCATTTT.

The rearrangement links TRBV6-1 to TRBJ1-4; 8 bases are shared with TRBD1. Germline CDR1 reads MNHNS; CDR2 reads SASEGT. V lost 0 bases to trimming and J lost 1 base; unmatched junction nucleotides: 7. This CDR3 is 18 amino acids long. The CDR3 loop is CASSEALGRGQTNEKLFF. The CDR3 bases are TGTGCCAGCAGTGAAGCCCTGGGCAGGGGGCAAACTAATGAAAAACTGTTTTTT.

This clone has just a few counts. The chain joins TRBV2 to TRBJ2-1, with 8 nucleotides matching TRBD1. This CDR3 spans 12 amino acids. J lost 8 bases, V lost 5 bases, and 2 bases had no gene match. CDR1 and CDR2 (germline): SNHLY, FYNNEI. CDR3 residues: CASSYRGDEQFF. CDR3 in DNA: TGTGCCAGCAGTTACAGGGGGGATGAGCAGTTCTTC.

This clone was observed a few times. V gene TRBV7-8 combines with J gene TRBJ2-3; D remains unclear. The CDR3 spans 13 residues. Between the trimmed V and J ends, which lost 1 base and 7 bases, there was a span of 9 bases. Germline CDR1 and CDR2: SGHVS and FQNEAQ. The CDR3 reads CASSLGKYHTQYF. The DNA for the CDR3 is TGTGCCAGCAGCTTAGGGAAGTATCATACGCAGTATTTT.